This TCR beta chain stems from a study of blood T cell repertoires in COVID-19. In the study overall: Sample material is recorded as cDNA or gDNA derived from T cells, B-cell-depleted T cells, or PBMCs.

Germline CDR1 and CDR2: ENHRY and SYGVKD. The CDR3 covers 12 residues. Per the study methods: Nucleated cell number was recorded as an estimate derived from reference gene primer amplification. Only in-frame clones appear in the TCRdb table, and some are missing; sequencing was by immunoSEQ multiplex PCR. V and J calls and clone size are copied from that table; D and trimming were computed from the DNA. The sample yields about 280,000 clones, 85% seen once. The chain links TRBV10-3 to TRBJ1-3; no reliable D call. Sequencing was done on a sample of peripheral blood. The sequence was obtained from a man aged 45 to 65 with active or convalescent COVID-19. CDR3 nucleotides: TGTGCGACTGAAAGCTCTGGAAACACCATATATTTT. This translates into CATESSGNTIYF.